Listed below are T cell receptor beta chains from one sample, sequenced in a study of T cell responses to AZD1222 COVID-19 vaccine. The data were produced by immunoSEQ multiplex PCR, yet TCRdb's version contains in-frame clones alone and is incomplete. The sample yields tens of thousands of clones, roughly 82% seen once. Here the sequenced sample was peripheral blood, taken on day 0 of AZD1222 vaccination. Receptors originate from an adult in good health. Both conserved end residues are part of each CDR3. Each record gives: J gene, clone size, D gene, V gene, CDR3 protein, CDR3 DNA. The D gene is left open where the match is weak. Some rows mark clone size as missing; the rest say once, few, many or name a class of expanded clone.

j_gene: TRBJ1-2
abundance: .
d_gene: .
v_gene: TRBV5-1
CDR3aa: CASSSIDRPAGYTF
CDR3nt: TGCGCCAGCAGCTCTATAGACAGGCCCGCTGGCTACACCTTC

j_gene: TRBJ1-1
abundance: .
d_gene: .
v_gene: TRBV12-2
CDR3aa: CASRLGCGYTEAFF
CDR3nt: TGTGCAAGTCGCTTAGGATGCGGGTACACTGAAGCTTTCTTT

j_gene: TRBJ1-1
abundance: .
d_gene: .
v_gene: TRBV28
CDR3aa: CASSIFGQFTEAFF
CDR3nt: TGTGCCAGCAGTATCTTCGGACAGTTCACTGAAGCTTTCTTT

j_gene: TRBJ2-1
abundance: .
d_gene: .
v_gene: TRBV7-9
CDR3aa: CASGRVNEQFF
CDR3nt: TGTGCCAGTGGCCGTGTCAATGAGCAGTTCTTC

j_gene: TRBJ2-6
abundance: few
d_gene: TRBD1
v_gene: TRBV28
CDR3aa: CATQTGTGANVLTF
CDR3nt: TGTGCCACTCAGACAGGGACTGGGGCCAACGTCCTGACTTTC

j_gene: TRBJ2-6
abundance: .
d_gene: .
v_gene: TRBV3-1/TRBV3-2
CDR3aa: CASSQGGSSGANVLTF
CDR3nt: TGTGCCAGCAGCCAAGGAGGAAGCTCTGGGGCCAACGTCCTGACTTTC

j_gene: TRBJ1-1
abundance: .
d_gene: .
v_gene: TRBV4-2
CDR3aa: CASSLGTKNTEAFF
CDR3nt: TGTGCCAGCAGCCTCGGGACAAAGAACACTGAAGCTTTCTTT

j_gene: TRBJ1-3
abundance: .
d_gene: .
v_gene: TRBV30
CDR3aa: CAWSQGSNSGNTIYF
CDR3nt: TGTGCCTGGAGCCAAGGGTCTAACTCTGGAAACACCATATATTTT

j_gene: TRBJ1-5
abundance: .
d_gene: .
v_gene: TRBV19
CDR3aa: CASIGRISNQPQHF
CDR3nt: TGTGCCAGTATTGGCAGAATTAGCAATCAGCCCCAGCATTTT

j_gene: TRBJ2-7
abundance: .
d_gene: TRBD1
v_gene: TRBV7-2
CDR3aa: CASSLGTGGWSSYEQYF
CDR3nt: TGTGCCAGCAGCTTGGGGACAGGGGGCTGGAGCTCCTACGAGCAGTACTTC

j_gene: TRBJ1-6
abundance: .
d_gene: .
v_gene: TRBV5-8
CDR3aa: CASSLGTVSSYNSPLHF
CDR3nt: TGTGCCAGCAGCTTGGGGACAGTCAGCTCCTATAATTCACCCCTCCACTTT

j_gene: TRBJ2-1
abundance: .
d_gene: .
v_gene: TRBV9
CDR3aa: CASSADAEGEQFF
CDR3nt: TGTGCCAGCAGCGCCGACGCCGAAGGCGAGCAGTTCTTC

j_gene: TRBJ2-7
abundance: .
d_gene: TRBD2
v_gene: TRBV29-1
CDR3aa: CSVVTSEVYEQYF
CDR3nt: TGCAGCGTTGTAACTAGCGAAGTCTACGAGCAGTACTTC

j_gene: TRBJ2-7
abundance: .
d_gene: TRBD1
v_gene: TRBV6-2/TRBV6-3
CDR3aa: CASSTQGAVSYEQYF
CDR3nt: TGTGCCAGCAGTACACAGGGGGCGGTTTCCTACGAGCAGTACTTC

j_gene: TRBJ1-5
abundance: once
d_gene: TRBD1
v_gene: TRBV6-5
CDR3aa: CASSKGASNQPQHF
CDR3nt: TGTGCCAGCAGTAAGGGGGCGAGCAATCAGCCCCAGCATTTT

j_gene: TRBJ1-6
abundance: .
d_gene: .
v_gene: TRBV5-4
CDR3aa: CASSLEQGAGPLHF
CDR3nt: TGTGCCAGCAGCTTGGAACAGGGCGCTGGACCCCTCCACTTT

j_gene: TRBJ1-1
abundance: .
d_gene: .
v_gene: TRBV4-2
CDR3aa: CASSRPNGWNTEAFF
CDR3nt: TGTGCCAGCAGCCGGCCGAATGGATGGAACACTGAAGCTTTCTTT

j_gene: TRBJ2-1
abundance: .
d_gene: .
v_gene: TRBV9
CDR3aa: CASSALDSDPFF
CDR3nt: TGTGCCAGCAGCGCCCTTGATTCCGATCCGTTCTTC

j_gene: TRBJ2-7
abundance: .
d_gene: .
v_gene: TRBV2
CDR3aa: CARRRSSSGEQYF
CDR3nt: TGTGCCAGACGTAGATCTTCTTCGGGCGAGCAGTACTTC

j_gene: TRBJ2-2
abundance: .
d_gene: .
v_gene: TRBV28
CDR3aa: CASSTSTGPPFGELFF
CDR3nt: TGTGCCAGCAGCACATCTACCGGGCCCCCGTTCGGGGAGCTGTTTTTT

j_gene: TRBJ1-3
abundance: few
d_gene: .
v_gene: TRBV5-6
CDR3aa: CASSLGTTSGNTIYF
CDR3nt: TGTGCCAGCAGCTTGGGAACGACCTCCGGAAACACCATATATTTT

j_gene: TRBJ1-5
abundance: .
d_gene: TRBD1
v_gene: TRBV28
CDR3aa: CASSRQTGVKPQHF
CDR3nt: TGTGCCAGCAGCCGCCAGACAGGGGTAAAGCCCCAGCATTTT

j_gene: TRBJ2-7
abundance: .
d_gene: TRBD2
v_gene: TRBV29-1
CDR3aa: CSVEGGLAGGYEQYF
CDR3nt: TGCAGCGTTGAAGGCGGACTAGCGGGAGGGTACGAGCAGTACTTC

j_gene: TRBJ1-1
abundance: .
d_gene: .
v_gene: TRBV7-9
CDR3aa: CASSSSPLEAFF
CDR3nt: TGTGCCAGCAGCTCCAGCCCACTTGAAGCTTTCTTT

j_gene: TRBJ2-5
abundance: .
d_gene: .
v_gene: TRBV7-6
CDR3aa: CASSPRAGGTQYF
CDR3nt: TGTGCCAGCAGCCCCCGTGCTGGGGGGACCCAGTACTTC

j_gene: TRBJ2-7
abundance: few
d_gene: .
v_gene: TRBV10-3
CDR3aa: CAISDAAYYEQYF
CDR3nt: TGTGCCATCAGTGATGCAGCCTACTACGAGCAGTACTTC

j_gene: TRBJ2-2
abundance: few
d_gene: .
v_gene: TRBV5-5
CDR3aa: CASSLGPNTGELFF
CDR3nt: TGTGCCAGCAGCTTGGGACCGAACACCGGGGAGCTGTTTTTT

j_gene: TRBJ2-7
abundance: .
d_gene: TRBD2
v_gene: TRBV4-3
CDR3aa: CASSQAPVGPSGREQYF
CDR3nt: TGCGCCAGCAGCCAAGCGCCAGTCGGGCCTAGCGGGCGGGAGCAGTACTTC

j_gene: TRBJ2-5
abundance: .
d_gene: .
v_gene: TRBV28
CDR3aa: CASSQTRGAGVETQYF
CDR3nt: TGTGCCAGCAGCCAGACCCGGGGGGCGGGAGTCGAGACCCAGTACTTC

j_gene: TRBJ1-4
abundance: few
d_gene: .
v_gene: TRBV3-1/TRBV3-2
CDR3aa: CASSQVRGAWEKLFF
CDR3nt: TGTGCCAGCAGCCAAGTTCGGGGGGCTTGGGAAAAACTGTTTTTT

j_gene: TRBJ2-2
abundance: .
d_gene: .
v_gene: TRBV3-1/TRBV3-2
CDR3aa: CASSQARTANTGELFF
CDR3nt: TGTGCCAGCAGCCAAGCAAGGACCGCGAACACCGGGGAGCTGTTTTTT

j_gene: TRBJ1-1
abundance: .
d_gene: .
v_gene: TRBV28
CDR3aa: CASSSRGVRAEAFF
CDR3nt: TGTGCCAGCAGCTCCCGCGGGGTGAGAGCTGAAGCTTTCTTT

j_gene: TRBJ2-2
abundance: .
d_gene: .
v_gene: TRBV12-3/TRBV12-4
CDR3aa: CASSFGITGELFF
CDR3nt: TGTGCCAGCAGTTTCGGGATCACCGGGGAGCTGTTTTTT

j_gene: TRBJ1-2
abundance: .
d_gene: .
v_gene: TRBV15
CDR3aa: CATSRERLRTF
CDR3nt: TGTGCCACCAGCAGAGAACGGTTGAGGACCTTC

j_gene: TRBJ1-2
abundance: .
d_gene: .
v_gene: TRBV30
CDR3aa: CAWTLGGRELYGYTF
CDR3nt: TGTGCCTGGACCCTAGGGGGGCGAGAACTCTATGGCTACACCTTC

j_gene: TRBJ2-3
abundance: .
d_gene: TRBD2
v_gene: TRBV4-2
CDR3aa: CASSQEGTSNSAQYF
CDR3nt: TGTGCCAGCAGCCAAGAAGGGACTAGTAATTCGGCGCAGTATTTT

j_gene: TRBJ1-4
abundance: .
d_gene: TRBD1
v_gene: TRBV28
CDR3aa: CASSLPTVGQGAKEKLFF
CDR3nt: TGTGCCAGCAGTCTACCAACCGTGGGGCAGGGGGCAAAAGAAAAACTGTTTTTT

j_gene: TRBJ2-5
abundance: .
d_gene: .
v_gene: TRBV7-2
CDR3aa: CASSLVGETQYF
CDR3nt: TGTGCCAGCAGCTTAGTAGGGGAGACCCAGTACTTC

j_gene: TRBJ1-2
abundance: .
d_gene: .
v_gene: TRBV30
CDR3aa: CAWSVRTDPYGYTF
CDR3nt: TGTGCCTGGAGTGTCCGGACAGATCCCTATGGCTACACCTTC

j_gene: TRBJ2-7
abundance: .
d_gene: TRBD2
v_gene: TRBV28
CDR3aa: CASRLRGSGSYEQYF
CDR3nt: TGTGCCAGCAGGCTACGCGGTAGCGGGAGTTACGAGCAGTACTTC

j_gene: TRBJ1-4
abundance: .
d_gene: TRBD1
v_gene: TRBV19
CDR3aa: CASSTPRDSANEKLFF
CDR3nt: TGTGCCAGTAGTACCCCCCGGGACAGCGCTAATGAAAAACTGTTTTTT

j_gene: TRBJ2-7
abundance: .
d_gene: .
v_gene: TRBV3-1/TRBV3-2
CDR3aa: CASSQVTYEQYF
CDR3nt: TGTGCCAGCAGCCAAGTCACCTACGAGCAGTACTTC

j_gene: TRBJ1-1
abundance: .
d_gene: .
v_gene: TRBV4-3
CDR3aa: CASSQDTLGNTEAFF
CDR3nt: TGCGCCAGCAGCCAAGATACCCTAGGGAACACTGAAGCTTTCTTT

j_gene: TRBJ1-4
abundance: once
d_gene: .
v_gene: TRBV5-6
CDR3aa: CASSLAAGPEKLFF
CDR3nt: TGTGCCAGCAGCTTGGCGGCAGGGCCTGAAAAACTGTTTTTT

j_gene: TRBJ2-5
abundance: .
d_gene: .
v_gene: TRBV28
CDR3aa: CASSFEVRTAQYF
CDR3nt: TGTGCCAGCAGTTTCGAGGTGAGGACGGCCCAGTACTTC

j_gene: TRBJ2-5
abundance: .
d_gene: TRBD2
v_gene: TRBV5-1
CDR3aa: CASSPSGSLIGETQYF
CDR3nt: TGCGCCAGCAGCCCTAGCGGGTCTCTTATCGGAGAGACCCAGTACTTC

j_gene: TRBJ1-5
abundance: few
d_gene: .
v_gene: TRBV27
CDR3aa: CASSLSWQTLSNQPQHF
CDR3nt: TGTGCCAGCAGTTTATCGTGGCAGACTCTGAGCAATCAGCCCCAGCATTTT

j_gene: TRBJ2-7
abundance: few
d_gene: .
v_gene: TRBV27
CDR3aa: CARGWQFYEQYF
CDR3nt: TGTGCCAGGGGGTGGCAGTTCTACGAGCAGTACTTC

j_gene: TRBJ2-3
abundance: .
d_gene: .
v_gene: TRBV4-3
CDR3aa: CASSQDMGGRGADTQYF
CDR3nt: TGCGCCAGCAGCCAAGACATGGGTGGTAGGGGGGCAGATACGCAGTATTTT

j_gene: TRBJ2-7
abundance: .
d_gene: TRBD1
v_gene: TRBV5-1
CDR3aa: CASSSTGHEQYF
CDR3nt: TGCGCCAGCAGCTCGACAGGGCACGAGCAGTACTTC

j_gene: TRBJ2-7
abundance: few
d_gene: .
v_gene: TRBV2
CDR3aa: CASSEALVSYEQYF
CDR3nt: TGTGCCAGCAGTGAGGCCCTCGTTTCCTACGAGCAGTACTTC

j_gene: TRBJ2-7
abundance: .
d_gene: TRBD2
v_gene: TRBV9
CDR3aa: CASSVASGIAYEQYF
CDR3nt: TGTGCCAGCAGCGTAGCTAGCGGGATCGCTTACGAGCAGTACTTC

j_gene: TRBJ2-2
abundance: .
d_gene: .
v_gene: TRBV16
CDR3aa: CASSHQDGELFF
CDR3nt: TGTGCCAGCAGCCACCAGGACGGGGAGCTGTTTTTT

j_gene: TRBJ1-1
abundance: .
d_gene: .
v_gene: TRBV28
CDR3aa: CASSSLPGASTEAFF
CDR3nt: TGTGCCAGCAGTTCCCTTCCGGGAGCAAGTACTGAAGCTTTCTTT

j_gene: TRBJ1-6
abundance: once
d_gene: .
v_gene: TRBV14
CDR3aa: CASSQASRGLNSPLHF
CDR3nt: TGTGCCAGCAGCCAAGCGTCCAGGGGTCTCAATTCACCCCTCCACTTT

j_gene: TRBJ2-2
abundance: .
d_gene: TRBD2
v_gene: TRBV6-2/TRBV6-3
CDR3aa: CASSYMGGWTGELFF
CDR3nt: TGTGCCAGCAGTTACATGGGAGGGTGGACCGGGGAGCTGTTTTTT

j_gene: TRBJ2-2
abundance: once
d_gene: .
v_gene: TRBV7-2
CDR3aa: CASSLGLPSLNTGELFF
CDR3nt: TGTGCCAGCAGCTTAGGATTGCCCTCGCTGAACACCGGGGAGCTGTTTTTT